This TCR beta chain appears in the sequencing data of a study of blood T cell repertoires in COVID-19. Background on the study: The origin of the acute and convalescent COVID-19 samples was the United States, Italy and Spain.

CDR3 length: 15 residues. V shed 5 bases and J 4 bases; nucleotides not matched to a gene: 7. CDR1 is SEHNR and CDR2 is FQNEAQ in the germline V gene (reference sequence). This clone came up once. Authors' analysis steps: Amplification of reference gene primers provided the estimated nucleated cell counts. Sequenced by immunoSEQ multiplex PCR; TCRdb stores in-frame clones only, minus some. The DNA was the basis for D and trimming; V, J and clone size are from that table. The sample records around 270,000 clones, around nine tenths being singletons. This clonotype was obtained from a woman aged 55-69 years with COVID-19, enrolled during active disease. The chain uses TRBV7-9 and TRBJ2-7; 11 nucleotides match TRBD2. Sequencing used peripheral blood. The CDR3 DNA follows: TGTGCCAGCAGCCCGACTAGCGGGAACAGTTACGAGCAGTACTTC. Amino acid sequence: CASSPTSGNSYEQYF.